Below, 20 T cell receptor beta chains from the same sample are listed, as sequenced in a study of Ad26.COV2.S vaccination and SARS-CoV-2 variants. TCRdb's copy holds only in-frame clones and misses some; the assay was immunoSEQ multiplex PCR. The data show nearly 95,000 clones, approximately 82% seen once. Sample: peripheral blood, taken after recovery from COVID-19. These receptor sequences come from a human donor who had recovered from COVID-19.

Written as DNA, the CDR3 is TGCAGTGCTAGTGTTGGCTTTTCCCTGAACACCGGGGAGCTGTTTTTT. Residues: CSASVGFSLNTGELFF. The chain carries TRBV20-1 and TRBJ2-2, with D uncertain. The CDR3 totals 16 residues. Trimming took 3 bases from V and 1 from J, leaving 15 bases between them. From germline, CDR1 is DFQATT and CDR2 SNEGSKA (reference sequence).

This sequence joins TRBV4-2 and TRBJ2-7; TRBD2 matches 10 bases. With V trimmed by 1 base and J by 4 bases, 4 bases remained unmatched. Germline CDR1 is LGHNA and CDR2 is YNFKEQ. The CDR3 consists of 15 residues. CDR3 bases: TGTGCCAGCAGCCAAGGGCTAGCGGGAGAGTACGAGCAGTACTTC. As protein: CASSQGLAGEYEQYF.

The CDR3 spells CASSYGGTQYF. CDR3 DNA sequence: TGTGCCAGCAGTTACGGTGGTACGCAGTATTTT. The V and J genes are TRBV6-5 and TRBJ2-3; D is undetermined. Germline CDR1 reads MNHEY; CDR2 reads SVGAGI. The CDR3 is made up of 11 amino acids. Trimming removed 2 bases from V and 8 bases from J, with 5 bases in between.

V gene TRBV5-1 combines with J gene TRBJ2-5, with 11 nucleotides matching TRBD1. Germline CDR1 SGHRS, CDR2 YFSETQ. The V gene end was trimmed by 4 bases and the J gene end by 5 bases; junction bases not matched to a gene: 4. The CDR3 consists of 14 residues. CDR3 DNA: TGCGCCAGCAGCGGAGGACAGGGGGCGGAGACCCAGTACTTC. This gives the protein CASSGGQGAETQYF.

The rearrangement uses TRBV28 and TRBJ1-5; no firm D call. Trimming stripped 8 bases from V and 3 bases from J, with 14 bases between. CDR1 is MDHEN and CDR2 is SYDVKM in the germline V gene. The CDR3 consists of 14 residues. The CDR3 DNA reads TGTGCCAGCGCCGCCCCGGGGTTCAATCAGCCCCAGCATTTT. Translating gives CASAAPGFNQPQHF.

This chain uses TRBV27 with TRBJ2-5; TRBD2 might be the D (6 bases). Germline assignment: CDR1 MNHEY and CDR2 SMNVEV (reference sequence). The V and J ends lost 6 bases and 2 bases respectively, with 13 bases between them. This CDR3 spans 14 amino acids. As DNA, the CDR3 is TGTGCCAGCAGACCAAGGGGACTTCAAGAGACCCAGTACTTC. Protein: CASRPRGLQETQYF.

As DNA, the CDR3 is TGTGCCATCAGCTTCGGGTTAAGCGGGACACCGAACACTGAAGCTTTCTTT. Translating it yields CAISFGLSGTPNTEAFF. The chain is built from TRBV10-3 and TRBJ1-1; a weak D match, TRBD1 (6 bases). This CDR3 comprises 17 residues. V lost 6 bases, J lost 1 base, and 21 bases lay in between. Germline V gene lookup returns CDR1 ENHRY and CDR2 SYGVKD.

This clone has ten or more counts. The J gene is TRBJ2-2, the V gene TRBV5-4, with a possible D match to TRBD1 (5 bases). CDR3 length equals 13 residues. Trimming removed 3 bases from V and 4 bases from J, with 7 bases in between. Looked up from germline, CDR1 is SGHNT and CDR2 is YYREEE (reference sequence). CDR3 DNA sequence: TGTGCCAGCAGCTCCAGGGTCACCGGGGAGCTGTTTTTT. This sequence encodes CASSSRVTGELFF.

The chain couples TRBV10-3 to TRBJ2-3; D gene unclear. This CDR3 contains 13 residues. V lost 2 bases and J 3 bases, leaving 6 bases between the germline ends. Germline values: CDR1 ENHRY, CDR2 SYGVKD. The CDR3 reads CAISEPITDTQYF. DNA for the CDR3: TGTGCCATCAGTGAGCCGATAACAGATACGCAGTATTTT.

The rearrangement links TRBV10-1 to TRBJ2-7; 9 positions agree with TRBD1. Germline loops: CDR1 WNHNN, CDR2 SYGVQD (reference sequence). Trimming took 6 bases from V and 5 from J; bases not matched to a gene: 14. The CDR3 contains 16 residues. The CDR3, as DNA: TGCGCCAGCAGAGATTCTCGGACAGGGGCTATGCACGAGCAGTACTTC. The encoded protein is CASRDSRTGAMHEQYF.

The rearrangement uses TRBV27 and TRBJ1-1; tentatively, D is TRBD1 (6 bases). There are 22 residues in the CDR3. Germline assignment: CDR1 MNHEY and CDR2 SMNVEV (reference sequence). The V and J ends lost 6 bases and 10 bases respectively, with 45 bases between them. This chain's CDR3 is CASSPTSSFRAERGRGRGGAFF. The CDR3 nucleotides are TGTGCCAGCAGCCCTACGTCTTCGTTCCGGGCAGAACGGGGCAGGGGACGAGGGGGAGCTTTCTTT.

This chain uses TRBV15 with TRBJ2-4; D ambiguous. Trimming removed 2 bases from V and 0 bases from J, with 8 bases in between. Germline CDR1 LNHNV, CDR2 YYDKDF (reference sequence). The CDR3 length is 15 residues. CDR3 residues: CATSRQRLAKNIQYF. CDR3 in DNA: TGTGCCACCAGCAGACAGAGGTTAGCCAAAAACATTCAGTACTTC.

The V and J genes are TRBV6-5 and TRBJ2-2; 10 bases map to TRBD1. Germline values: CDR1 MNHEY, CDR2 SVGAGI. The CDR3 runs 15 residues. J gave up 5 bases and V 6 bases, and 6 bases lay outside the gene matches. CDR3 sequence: CASRGTGEWTGELFF. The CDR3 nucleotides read TGTGCCAGCAGAGGGACAGGGGAGTGGACCGGGGAGCTGTTTTTT.

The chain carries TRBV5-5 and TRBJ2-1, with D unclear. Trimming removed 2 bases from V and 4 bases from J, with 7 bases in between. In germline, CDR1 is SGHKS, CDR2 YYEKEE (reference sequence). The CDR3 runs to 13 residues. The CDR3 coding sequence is TGTGCCAGCAGCTTATATATGTACAATGAGCAGTTCTTC. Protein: CASSLYMYNEQFF.

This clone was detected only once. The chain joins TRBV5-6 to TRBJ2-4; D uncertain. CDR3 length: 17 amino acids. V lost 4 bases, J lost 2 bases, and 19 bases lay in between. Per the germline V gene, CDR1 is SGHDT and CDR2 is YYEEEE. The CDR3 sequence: CASSRMGGVESKNIQYF. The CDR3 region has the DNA TGTGCCAGCAGCCGGATGGGCGGCGTCGAGTCCAAAAACATTCAGTACTTC.

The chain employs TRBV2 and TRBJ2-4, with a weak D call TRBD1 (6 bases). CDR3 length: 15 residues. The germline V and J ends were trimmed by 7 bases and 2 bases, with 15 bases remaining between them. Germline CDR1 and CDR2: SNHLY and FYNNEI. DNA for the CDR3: TGTGCCAGCAACTTACCGGACAGCCCCAAAAACATTCAGTACTTC. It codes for CASNLPDSPKNIQYF.

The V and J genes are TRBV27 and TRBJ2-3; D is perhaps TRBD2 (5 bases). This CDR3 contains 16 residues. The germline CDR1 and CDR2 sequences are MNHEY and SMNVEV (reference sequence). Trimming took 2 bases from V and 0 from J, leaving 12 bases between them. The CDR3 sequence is CASSLAVSGSTDTQYF. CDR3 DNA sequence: TGTGCCAGCAGTTTAGCCGTGAGCGGAAGCACAGATACGCAGTATTTT.

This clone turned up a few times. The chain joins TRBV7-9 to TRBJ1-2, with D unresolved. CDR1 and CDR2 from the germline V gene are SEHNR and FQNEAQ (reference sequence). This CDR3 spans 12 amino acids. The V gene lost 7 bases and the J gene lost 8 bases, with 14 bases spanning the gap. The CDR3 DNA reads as TGTGCCAGCATCAGACTCCGAGGGGGCTACACCTTC. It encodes CASIRLRGGYTF. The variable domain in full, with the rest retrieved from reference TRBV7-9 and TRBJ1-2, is DTGVSQNPRHKITKRGQNVTFRCDPISEHNRLYWYRQTLGQGPEFLTYFQNEAQLEKSRLLSDRFSAERPKGSFSTLEIQRTEQGDSAMYLCASIRLRGGYTFGSGTRLTVV.

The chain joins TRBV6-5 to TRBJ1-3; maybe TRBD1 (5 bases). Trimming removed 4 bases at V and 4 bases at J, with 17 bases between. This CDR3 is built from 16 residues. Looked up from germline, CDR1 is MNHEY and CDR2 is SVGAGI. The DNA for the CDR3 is TGTGCCAGCAGTTTTCAGGGACGGCTGGGAGGAAACACCATATATTTT. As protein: CASSFQGRLGGNTIYF.

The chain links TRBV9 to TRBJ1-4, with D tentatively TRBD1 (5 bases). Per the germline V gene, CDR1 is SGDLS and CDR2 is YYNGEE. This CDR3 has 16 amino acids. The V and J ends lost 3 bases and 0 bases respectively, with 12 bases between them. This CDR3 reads CASSADTSTTNEKLFF. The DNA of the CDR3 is TGTGCCAGCAGCGCGGACACATCTACAACTAATGAAAAACTGTTTTTT.